This record looks at one T cell receptor (beta chain) sequence and its context. This clone was seen a few times. No cognate antigen has been identified for it. Base qualities are not recorded, but no much larger clone differs from it by a single base. The immunoSEQ Assay, a bias-controlled multiplex PCR, was used to amplify TCRbeta CDR3 regions from genomic DNA. Under the source paper's analysis protocol: Nucleated cell counts per sample were estimated from amplification of reference gene primers within the assay. To quantify the absolute abundance of each unique TCRbeta CDR3 rearrangement, sequence reads were collapsed and filtered. For each sample, productive Simpson clonality was calculated as the square root of Simpson's diversity index over productive rearrangements. Sourced from immuneACCESS, this table was stored by TCRdb with only in-frame sequences that have V and J called. A share of the clones is absent; for the studies checked, an unresolved V gene accounts for under half, and the remainder has no known explanation. V, J and clone size are those of that table, while D and trimming were read from the DNA. The sample profile shows about 200,000 clones; 86% of them were found once. Jointly, the top ten make up around 6% of the sample.

These data come from a study of blood T cell repertoires in COVID-19 (dated by TCRdb to 2020 to 2022). About the investigation overall: The collaborator samples originated in the United States, Italy and Spain and spanned the acute and convalescent phases of COVID-19. Where available, HLA class I and class II types were obtained from metadata supplied by the sample provider rather than from assay-based typing. Sample metadata almost always included a de-identified subject ID, COVID-19 status, age in years and sex. Deeply sampled blood TCRbeta repertoires from subjects exposed to, actively infected with, or recovered from COVID-19 were included in the dataset. The samples were drawn from two sources: the first 160 participants of the ongoing ImmuneRACE study, and 1,254 subjects contributed by 6 global collaborators. The prospective study material was composed of cDNA or gDNA derived from T cells, B-cell-depleted T cells, or PBMCs. The repertoires were released in a freely available public database intended as a resource for research on the immune response to SARS-CoV-2.

The investigation overall reported the following: How much clinical and demographic metadata was included differed by source and by participant, and the metadata was provided uncurated.

Participants in the prospective study were aged roughly 18 to 100 years, lived in over 20 United States geographic areas, and enrolled through a virtual design. To assign participants to cohorts, the prospective study relied on clinical history that participants themselves reported in a screening survey and a study questionnaire. In the prospective study, whole blood, serum and a nasopharyngeal or oropharyngeal swab were collected from each participant by mobile phlebotomists. Additional blood draws and questionnaires over an approximately 2-month period could optionally be provided by prospective study participants. Before DNA extraction, prospective study blood samples were shipped either frozen or at room temperature. The germline V gene (reference sequence) supplies CDR1 LGHDT and CDR2 YNNKEL. V is pared back by 4 bases and J by 2 bases, with 15 bases lying between the germline termini. The CDR3 covers 15 residues, taking in both the cysteine and the phenylalanine. Of the read, only the CDR3 DNA is kept; its 45 bases are in frame from base 1.

The sample comprised PBMCs or T cells enriched from blood (not recorded which). The chain couples TRBV3-1 (or the pseudogene TRBV3-2) to TRBJ2-7, with no D gene named confidently. This sequence was found in a middle-aged man with acute COVID-19. Here is the DNA: TGTGCCAGCAGCCGCGAAGGCAGCGAAACCTACGAGCAGTACTTC. It translates as CASSREGSETYEQYF.